The entry that follows covers one T cell receptor (beta chain) sequence. Its cognate antigen is unknown. Trimming removed 0 bases from V and 8 bases from J; junction bases left unmatched: 10. The CDR3 loop spans 16 amino acids. Germline CDR1 reads SGHRS; CDR2 reads YFSETQ. Amplification used 60 Vbeta primers and 13 Jbeta primers. Some clones are missing from TCRdb's copy, which holds only in-frame ones; the method was immunoSEQ multiplex PCR. The data contain some 180,000 clones, roughly 74% of them seen just once; the ten biggest clones take up around 14%. The record originates from a study of cytomegalovirus exposure and HLA in healthy donors. Study-wide findings and caveats: Later analysis suggested links between common viral pathogens and several top significant clusters.

The clonotype was recovered from a woman aged 25 to 39 in good health and CMV-seropositive. J is TRBJ1-2 and V is TRBV5-1, with 10 bases that match TRBD1. Sequenced input: PBMCs. CDR3 sequence reads: CASSLAVRQGAQGYTF. Written as DNA, the CDR3 is TGCGCCAGCAGCTTGGCCGTGAGACAGGGGGCGCAGGGCTACACCTTC. Full variable domain (missing parts from reference TRBV5-1 and TRBJ1-2): KAGVTQTPRYLIKTRGQQVTLSCSPISGHRSVSWYQQTPGQGLQFLFEYFSETQRNKGNFPGRFSGRQFSNSRSEMNVSTLELGDSALYLCASSLAVRQGAQGYTFGSGTRLTVV.